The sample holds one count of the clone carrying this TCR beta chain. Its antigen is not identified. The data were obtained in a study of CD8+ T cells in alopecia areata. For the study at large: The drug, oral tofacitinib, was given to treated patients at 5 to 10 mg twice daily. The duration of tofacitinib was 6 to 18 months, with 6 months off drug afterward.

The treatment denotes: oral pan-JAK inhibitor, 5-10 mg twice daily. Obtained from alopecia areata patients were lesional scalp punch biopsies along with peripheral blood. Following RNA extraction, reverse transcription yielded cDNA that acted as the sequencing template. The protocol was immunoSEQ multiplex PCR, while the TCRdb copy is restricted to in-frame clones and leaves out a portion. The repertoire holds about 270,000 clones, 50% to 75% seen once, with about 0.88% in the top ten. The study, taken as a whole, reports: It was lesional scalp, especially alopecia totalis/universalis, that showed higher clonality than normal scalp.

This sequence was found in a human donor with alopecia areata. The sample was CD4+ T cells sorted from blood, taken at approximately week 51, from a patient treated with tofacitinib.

CDR3 sequence reads: CASSQDGGSSYEQYF. CDR3 coding DNA: TGCGCCAGCAGCCAAGACGGAGGCAGCTCCTACGAGCAGTACTTC. This rearrangement joins TRBV4-3 to TRBJ2-7, with D possibly being TRBD2 (5 bases). This CDR3 has 15 residues. Germline lookup yields CDR1 LGHNA and CDR2 YSLEER. Trimming took off 0 bases at V and 0 bases at J, with 9 bases between the two ends.